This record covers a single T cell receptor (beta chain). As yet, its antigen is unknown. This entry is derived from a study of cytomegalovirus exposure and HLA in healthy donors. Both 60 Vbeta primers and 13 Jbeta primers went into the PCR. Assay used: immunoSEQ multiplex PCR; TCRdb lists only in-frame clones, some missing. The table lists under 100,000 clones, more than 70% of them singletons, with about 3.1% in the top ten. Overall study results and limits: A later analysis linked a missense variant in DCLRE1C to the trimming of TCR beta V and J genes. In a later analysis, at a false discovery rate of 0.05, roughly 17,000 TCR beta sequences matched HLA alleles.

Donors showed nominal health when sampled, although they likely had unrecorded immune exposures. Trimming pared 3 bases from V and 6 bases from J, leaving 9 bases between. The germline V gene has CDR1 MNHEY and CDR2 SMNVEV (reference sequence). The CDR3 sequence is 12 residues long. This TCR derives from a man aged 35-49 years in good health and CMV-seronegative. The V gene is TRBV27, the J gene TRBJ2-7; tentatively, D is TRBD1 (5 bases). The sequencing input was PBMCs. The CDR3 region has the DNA TGTGCCAGCAGTTTCCAGGGAAGCGAGCAGTACTTC. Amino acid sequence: CASSFQGSEQYF.